This T cell receptor beta chain was observed in a study of T cell clonotyping in hematopoietic cell transplantation. Libraries were prepared by immunoSEQ multiplex PCR; TCRdb keeps only in-frame clonotypes and omits some of them. Here the sample spans about 12,000 clones, about half being singletons. Trimming took 0 bases from V and 2 from J, leaving 9 bases between them. Per the germline V gene, CDR1 is SGHRS and CDR2 is YFSETQ. The CDR3 has 15 residues. Only a few counts were recorded for this clone. The chain combines TRBV5-1 with TRBJ2-1; no definite D call. The sample taken for sequencing was peripheral blood mononuclear cells. The TCR was taken from a man aged 50-60 years in good health. Some clones in this sample may be carry-over from other donors' samples. The DNA of the CDR3 is TGCGCCAGCAGCTTGGGGGATACCACCTACAATGAGCAGTTCTTC. It is translated as CASSLGDTTYNEQFF.